This paragraph reports one T cell receptor beta chain. There is no known antigen for this receptor. Base-call qualities are not available, and no considerably larger clone is one nucleotide away. The ophthalmopathy patients had moderately to severely active disease, with a Clinical Activity Score of 3 or higher, a NOSPECS grade of 4 or higher, and a disease duration of less than 3 months. Patients with other autoimmune diseases, uncontrolled infections, pregnancy or lactation were excluded from the study. Diagnosis relied on clinical symptoms, serum thyroxine, TRAb, thyroid ultrasound and orbital computed tomography. PBMCs were isolated from about 9.1 ml of fresh peripheral blood by Ficoll-Paque density gradient centrifugation. Trizol reagent was used to extract the total RNA, and its quality was then checked on an Agilent 2100 Bioanalyzer. The data belong to a study of Graves' ophthalmopathy and Graves' hyperthyroidism (dated by TCRdb to the late 2010s). About the investigation overall: Peripheral blood samples were taken at the time of initial diagnosis, before any treatment was given. In total, approximately 140 blood samples were TCR-sequenced: fewer than 50 ophthalmopathy, some 75 hyperthyroidism and some 17 hyperthyroidism-to-ophthalmopathy patients. The study used TCR beta repertoire signatures to distinguish Graves' ophthalmopathy from Graves' hyperthyroidism and to predict progression to ophthalmopathy. T-cell repertoires of thyroid tissue and blood were compared in more than five hyperthyroidism patients. Following sampling, methimazole starting at 30 mg daily was administered to hyperthyroidism patients, and high-dose intravenous methylprednisolone was administered to ophthalmopathy patients. An independent validation cohort was composed of fewer than 20 hyperthyroidism patients and more than 15 patients who later progressed from hyperthyroidism to ophthalmopathy. A discovery set of 100 patients (43 ophthalmopathy, 55 to 60 stable hyperthyroidism) was enrolled to explore V-J signatures distinguishing ophthalmopathy from hyperthyroidism. Overall study outcomes, separate from this receptor: In validation, the model predicted ophthalmopathy progression with over 60% sensitivity and roughly 72% specificity; some 13 predicted patients were CT-confirmed with GO in a median of around 6 months. Sample size was not statistically predetermined, and group allocation was not concealed from the investigators. Most expanded thyroid clonotypes with frequency above 0.001 were also detected in blood, suggesting blood repertoires may reflect the thyroid immune response. The 13-signature model separated ophthalmopathy from stable hyperthyroidism with roughly 89% sensitivity and just under 84% specificity in cross-validation, and 80%/75% in the test set.

TCR beta CDR3 regions were amplified from RNA transcripts for repertoire sequencing. HTBI primers and the Qiagen OneStep RT-PCR kit were used in a first-round RT-PCR, which was followed by a second-round multiplex PCR, size selection and purification. Sequencing of the libraries was carried out on an Illumina HiSeq2000 in paired-end mode with 100 bp reads. The paper's processing steps were these. Reads were processed with SOAPnuke, discarding reads with adapters, uncalled bases, mean Phred below 15, or no exact constant-primer or identifier match. COPE v1.2.5 was used to merge high-quality paired reads. Each unique nucleotide sequence was defined as a clonotype, and clonotypes were aligned to IMGT TRB V, D and J references with MiTCR v1.1. The analysis was limited to V-J combinations with a frequency above 0.0001, which together covered approximately 99% of the repertoires. A TCR clonal expansion and chaos score per V-J combination was defined as the ratio of F50 clonal expansion to chaos observed in the TCRdist matrix. Welch's t-statistics and random forest were used to reduce features to approximately 13 V-J combinations, which were fed into a naive Bayes classifier. The Morisita-Horn index was used to measure how similar the thyroid and blood repertoires were. The public reads were reanalyzed by TCRdb: fastp trimming at Q25, MiXCR alignment, in-frame beta chains only. Each entry is one CDR3 protein sequence, shown with its most common DNA and genes. Here the V and J calls rest on TCRdb's processing, not on the authors' analysis. The table for this sample lists over 650,000 distinct CDR3 sequences; 35% to 45% of them were counted only once. The ten largest account for 3% to 3.5% of the sample.

CDR1 and CDR2, per the germline V gene, are SNHLY and FYNNEI. A distance of 6 bases separates the germline ends of V and J, which lose 4 bases and 8 bases respectively. The CDR3 sequence holds 10 residues, the cysteine and phenylalanine included. Solely the CDR3 DNA is kept, with 30 bases framed from the first base. The sequence derives from an adult man with Graves' ophthalmopathy. Sequenced sample: peripheral blood. Here the chain combines TRBV2 and TRBJ2-7; the D segment cannot be called with confidence. The nucleotides read TGTGCCAGCAGTGGTCAGCAGCAGTACTTC. It specifies CASSGQQQYF.